The T cell receptor (beta chain) described here comes from a study of Graves' ophthalmopathy and Graves' hyperthyroidism. The germline V gene encodes CDR1 SGHNT and CDR2 YENEEA. There are 13 residues in the CDR3. V lost 2 bases and J 2 bases, leaving 6 bases between the germline ends. A remark on this clonotype: No conserved phenylalanine or tryptophan is present at the end of the CDR3, so a read error is the likely explanation.

The authors amplified TCR beta CDR3 regions, and they did so from RNA transcripts for repertoire sequencing. The authors performed first-round RT-PCR with HTBI primers and then a second-round multiplex PCR. TCRdb reanalysed the multiplex PCR reads using MiXCR and keeps one entry per CDR3 protein. Of hundreds of thousands of distinct CDR3 sequences in the sample, 20% to 25% are singletons; the top ten hold around 3%. This receptor was taken from a woman aged 18 to 35 with stable Graves' hyperthyroidism. The chain joins TRBV11-3 to TRBJ2-5; D may be TRBD1 (5 bases). The sequenced sample consisted of peripheral blood. The CDR3 reads CASSLSGQETQYL. Written as DNA, the CDR3 is TGTGCCAGCAGCTTATCAGGGCAAGAGACCCAGTACCTC.